These 21 T cell receptor beta chains were sequenced from one sample in a study of cytomegalovirus exposure and HLA in healthy donors. Vbeta (60) and Jbeta (13) primers were used in the PCR. The repertoire was sequenced with immunoSEQ multiplex PCR; TCRdb's copy has only in-frame clones and lacks some. The sample lists some 170,000 clones, 70% to 80% occurring once. Input material: PBMCs. These TCRs come from a male donor in good health and CMV-seronegative.

The chain recombines TRBV4-1 with TRBJ2-7; D might be TRBD2 (5 bases). There are 15 residues in the CDR3. CDR1 is MGHRA and CDR2 is YSYEKL in the germline V gene. Trimming took 3 bases from V and 3 from J, leaving 15 bases between them. The chain's CDR3 is CASSQDFLLGYEQYF. CDR3 in DNA: TGCGCCAGCAGCCAGGACTTCCTACTAGGCTACGAGCAGTACTTC.

This clone was seen a handful of times. The genes are TRBV5-6 and TRBJ1-2; D is perhaps TRBD1 (6 bases). Germline V lookup: CDR1 SGHDT, CDR2 YYEEEE. The CDR3 covers 13 residues. The V end lost 1 base, the J end lost 7 bases, and 11 bases lay between the germline ends. The CDR3 loop reads CASSLNRGGGYTF. The CDR3, as DNA: TGTGCCAGCAGCTTGAATAGGGGGGGTGGCTACACCTTC.

The chain joins TRBV7-3 to TRBJ2-2; perhaps TRBD1 as D (5 bases). Germline V gene lookup returns CDR1 SGHTA and CDR2 FQGTGA. The CDR3 extends over 14 amino acids. Trimming left V 4 bases short and J 1 base short, with 7 bases between. The CDR3 protein is CASSSTVNTGELFF. CDR3 DNA: TGTGCCAGCAGCTCGACAGTGAACACCGGGGAGCTGTTTTTT.

For the CDR3, the DNA is TGTGCCAGCAGTTCGGGACAGGGAATGTCCTACGAGCAGTACTTC. Translating it yields CASSSGQGMSYEQYF. The chain couples TRBV28 to TRBJ2-7; 9 positions agree with TRBD1. Germline loops: CDR1 MDHEN, CDR2 SYDVKM. The CDR3 length is 15 residues. V was pared by 4 bases and J by 1 base, with 5 bases of the junction left unmatched.

The genes are TRBV25-1 and TRBJ1-6; D unresolved. CDR1 is MGHDK, CDR2 SYGVNS, per germline. V lost 3 bases to trimming and J lost 8 bases, with 14 bases between them. The CDR3 is 15 residues long. CDR3: CASSDGGRIDSPLHF. In DNA form, the CDR3 reads TGTGCCAGCAGTGACGGCGGAAGGATTGATTCACCCCTCCACTTT.

About this clone itself: Within the sample, other DNA sequences also encode this same CDR3. This chain connects TRBV30 to TRBJ1-5; D gene uncertain. Trimming removed 2 bases at V and 0 bases at J, with 5 bases between. Germline V lookup: CDR1 GTSNPN, CDR2 SVGIG (reference sequence). The CDR3 loop spans 13 amino acids. CDR3 nucleotides: TGTGCCTGGAGTTTAAATAGCAATCAGCCCCAGCATTTT. Its translation is CAWSLNSNQPQHF.

This rearrangement joins TRBV27 to TRBJ1-1, with D possibly TRBD1 on 5 matching bases. The CDR3 is 13 amino acids. The V gene lost 7 bases and the J gene lost 5 bases, with 14 bases spanning the gap. Germline assignment: CDR1 MNHEY and CDR2 SMNVEV (reference sequence). CDR3 region: CASIPGGGTEAFF. The CDR3 nucleotides read TGTGCCAGCATTCCGGGGGGTGGGACTGAAGCTTTCTTT.

The chain links TRBV12-5 to TRBJ2-3; D may be TRBD2 (6 bases). The V gene lost 4 bases and the J gene lost 1 base, with 12 bases spanning the gap. Germline V gene lookup returns CDR1 LGHNT and CDR2 FRNRAP. CDR3 length: 15 residues. The CDR3 region is CASGSGTLGTDTQYF. The DNA of the CDR3 is TGTGCTAGTGGTTCCGGGACTCTAGGCACAGATACGCAGTATTTT.

The chain recombines TRBV9 with TRBJ1-5; 7 bases are shared with TRBD1. V gave up 4 bases and J gave up 5 bases; unmatched junction bases: 6. Germline V gives CDR1 SGDLS, CDR2 YYNGEE. The CDR3 covers 14 residues. The CDR3 DNA is TGTGCCAGCAGCTTACAGGGGTCCGATCAGCCCCAGCATTTT. Its translation is CASSLQGSDQPQHF.

V gene TRBV28 combines with J gene TRBJ1-5, with 7 bases that match TRBD1. Trimming at V came to 5 bases and at J to 0 bases, leaving 4 bases not matched to a gene. Germline lookup yields CDR1 MDHEN and CDR2 SYDVKM. The CDR3 length is 15 residues. CDR3 region: CASSPNRGSNQPQHF. The DNA of the CDR3 is TGTGCCAGCAGTCCGAACAGGGGTAGCAATCAGCCCCAGCATTTT.

This clone was observed a few times. This chain joins TRBV7-6 and TRBJ2-7; D perhaps matches TRBD2 (6 bases). The germline V gene has CDR1 SGHVS and CDR2 FNYEAQ. The length of the CDR3 is 14 residues. V lost 4 bases, J lost 0 bases, and 10 bases lay in between. CDR3 nucleotide sequence: TGTGCCAGCAGCTCGGACTACCGCTCCTACGAGCAGTACTTC. Translating gives CASSSDYRSYEQYF.

This sequence joins TRBV6-5 and TRBJ1-1; a weak D match, TRBD1 (5 bases). Germline V lookup: CDR1 MNHEY, CDR2 SVGAGI. The CDR3 runs 15 residues. Trimming stripped 0 bases from V and 4 bases from J, with 12 bases between. The CDR3 DNA is TGTGCCAGCAGTTACTCATCGGCAGGGCGCACTGAAGCTTTCTTT. Translated, it gives CASSYSSAGRTEAFF.

V and J are TRBV19 and TRBJ2-1; 9 bases line up with TRBD2. Trimming cost V 5 bases and J 7 bases; bases outside gene matches: 15. This CDR3 has 17 residues. CDR1 and CDR2 (germline): LNHDA, SQIVND (reference sequence). The CDR3 loop reads CASSLRLLAGHGNEQFF. The CDR3 DNA reads TGTGCCAGTAGTCTACGCCTACTAGCGGGCCACGGGAATGAGCAGTTCTTC. Supplemented by reference TRBV19 and TRBJ2-1, the full variable domain reads DGGITQSPKYLFRKEGQNVTLSCEQNLNHDAMYWYRQDPGQGLRLIYYSQIVNDFQKGDIAEGYSVSREKKESFPLTVTSAQKNPTAFYLCASSLRLLAGHGNEQFFGPGTRLTVL.

This clone was seen a handful of times. This sequence joins TRBV7-9 and TRBJ2-7, with unresolved D. Deletions cut 5 bases from V and 5 bases from J, with 13 bases between. Looked up from germline, CDR1 is SEHNR and CDR2 is FQNEAQ (reference sequence). The CDR3 consists of 13 residues. In nucleotides, the CDR3 is TGTGCCAGCAGCCCCTTGACCGAGGACGAGCAGTACTTC. The encoded protein is CASSPLTEDEQYF.

The chain recombines TRBV7-9 with TRBJ2-5, with 7 bases matching TRBD2. Per germline, CDR1 SEHNR and CDR2 FQNEAQ (reference sequence). There are 15 residues in the CDR3. J was trimmed by 2 bases and V by 5 bases; bases with no gene match: 8. The CDR3 sequence: CASSAGLVLQETQYF. CDR3 coding DNA: TGTGCCAGCAGCGCAGGACTAGTCTTACAAGAGACCCAGTACTTC.

V and J are TRBV7-9 and TRBJ2-1; 9 bases agree with TRBD2. CDR1 is SEHNR, CDR2 FQNEAQ, per germline (reference sequence). The junction had 6 bases not matched to a gene; V was cut back by 0 bases and J by 3 bases. This CDR3 contains 17 residues. As DNA, the CDR3 is TGTGCCAGCAGCTTAGCGCGTCGACTAGCGGACTACAATGAGCAGTTCTTC. Protein sequence: CASSLARRLADYNEQFF.

About this clone itself: One end of the junction is discordant with germline, which a read error may explain. The chain uses TRBV9 and TRBJ2-1, with TRBD2 as a possible D gene (6 bases). The CDR3 runs to 16 residues. Germline V gene data show CDR1 as SGDLS and CDR2 as YYNGEE. Here the CDR3 DNA reads TGTGCCAGCAGCGGGGGGGAGTTTCGCTCCTACAATGAGCGGTTCTTC. Translation gives CASSGGEFRSYNERFF.

CDR3 protein: CASSLDLARGGTDTQYF. Here the CDR3 DNA reads TGCGCCAGCAGCTTGGATTTAGCCAGGGGCGGCACAGATACGCAGTATTTT. The chain is built from TRBV5-1 and TRBJ2-3, with a possible D match to TRBD1 (6 bases). Germline CDR1 is SGHRS and CDR2 is YFSETQ. This CDR3 is 17 amino acids long. V was shortened by 0 bases and J by 1 base, with 15 bases between the two germline ends.

The CDR3 nucleotides are TGTGCCACCAGCAGAGATCGTACCAAAAACATTCAGTACTTC. Its translation is CATSRDRTKNIQYF. V usage is TRBV15 and J usage is TRBJ2-4, with D hard to call. V was trimmed by 0 bases and J by 2 bases, leaving 5 bases between them. The germline gives CDR1 LNHNV, CDR2 YYDKDF (reference sequence). The CDR3 covers 14 residues.

The sample holds a few counts of this clone. The chain is built from TRBV19 and TRBJ1-5; maybe TRBD1 (5 bases). This CDR3 comprises 13 residues. Per germline, CDR1 LNHDA and CDR2 SQIVND (reference sequence). V shed 3 bases and J shed 7 bases, with 10 bases lying between them. DNA for the CDR3: TGTGCCAGTAGTATTCAAAGGGGACAGCCCCAGCATTTT. The encoded protein is CASSIQRGQPQHF.

This chain links TRBV6-6 with TRBJ1-5; 9 bases agree with TRBD1. The V segment lost 6 bases and the J segment 5 bases; nucleotides outside the gene matches: 5. The CDR3 sequence is 14 residues long. Per the germline V gene, CDR1 is MNHNY and CDR2 is SVGAGI (reference sequence). CDR3 protein: CASSPGQGYQPQHF. CDR3 DNA sequence: TGTGCCAGCAGCCCGGGACAGGGCTATCAGCCCCAGCATTTT.